The 26 T cell receptor beta chains in this list originate from one sample, sequenced in a study of T cells in Graves' hyperthyroidism and ophthalmopathy. TCR beta CDR3 sequences were amplified from RNA transcripts. The study used the HTBI primer set for a first-round RT-PCR of the TCR CDR3. TCRdb passed the multiplex PCR reads through MiXCR, listing each CDR3 protein once. Of more than 350,000 distinct CDR3 sequences in the sample, 14% to 15% were seen once. The sequenced material came from blood. These receptors came from a woman in her twenties or thirties with Graves' hyperthyroidism.

The chain employs TRBV6-2 or TRBV6-3 and TRBJ2-3, with TRBD1 identical over 7 bases. The CDR3 consists of 13 residues. The V segment lost 5 bases and the J segment 6 bases; nucleotides outside the gene matches: 5. Per the germline V gene, CDR1 is MNHEY and CDR2 is SVGEGT. CDR3 loop: CASSLDREDTQYF. The CDR3 DNA follows: TGTGCCAGCAGTCTAGACAGGGAGGATACGCAGTATTTT.

This clonotype has a count of ten or more. The chain uses TRBV7-3 and TRBJ2-1; TRBD1 is a possible D gene (6 bases). The germline V and J ends were trimmed by 2 bases and 0 bases, with 14 bases remaining between them. Germline values: CDR1 SGHTA, CDR2 FQGTGA. CDR3 size: 17 residues. As DNA, the CDR3 is TGTGCCAGCAGCTTACTTTCAGGGGTGGGCTCCTACAATGAGCAGTTCTTC. Encoded protein: CASSLLSGVGSYNEQFF. Full variable domain (rest looked up from reference TRBV7-3 and TRBJ2-1): GAGVSQTPSNKVTEKGKYVELRCDPISGHTALYWYRQSLGQGPEFLIYFQGTGAADDSGLPNDRFFAVRPEGSVSTLKIQRTERGDSAVYLCASSLLSGVGSYNEQFFGPGTRLTVL.

This clonotype was seen ten or more times. CDR3 coding DNA: TGCAGTGCTAGAGATGTCCAGGGGATAACTAGCGGGAGCACAGATACGCAGTATTTT. It translates to CSARDVQGITSGSTDTQYF. The genes are TRBV20-1 and TRBJ2-3, with 9 bases aligning to TRBD2. Germline lookup yields CDR1 DFQATT and CDR2 SNEGSKA (reference sequence). The CDR3 totals 19 residues. The V and J ends lost 0 bases and 0 bases, in that order; junction bases with no gene match: 13.

This clonotype was counted many times. The rearrangement links TRBV28 to TRBJ2-2; D ambiguous. V was clipped by 7 bases and J by 7 bases, with 10 bases between them. Looked up from germline, CDR1 is MDHEN and CDR2 is SYDVKM. This CDR3 is 12 amino acids long. The CDR3 bases are TGTGCCAGCAACTATTACGTCGGGGAGCTGTTTTTT. This translates into CASNYYVGELFF. The full variable domain, its missing parts supplied by reference TRBV28 and TRBJ2-2, is DVKVTQSSRYLVKRTGEKVFLECVQDMDHENMFWYRQDPGLGLRLIYFSYDVKMKEKGDIPEGYSVSREKKERFSLILESASTNQTSMYLCASNYYVGELFFGEGSRLTVL.

This clonotype has a count of ten or more. The chain couples TRBV6-2 or TRBV6-3 to TRBJ2-1, with 9 bases aligning to TRBD2. The germline V gene encodes CDR1 MNHEY and CDR2 SVGEGT. V gave up 0 bases and J gave up 3 bases; unmatched junction bases: 6. The CDR3 runs to 17 residues. The CDR3 loop reads CASSYSSSGRGYNEQFF. For the CDR3, the DNA is TGTGCCAGCAGTTACTCGAGTAGCGGGAGAGGCTACAATGAGCAGTTCTTC.

In its sample, this clonotype was seen many times. The V gene is TRBV20-1, the J gene TRBJ1-4, with 7 bases that match TRBD1. V lost 3 bases and J lost 3; bases outside the gene matches: 4. The CDR3 extends over 14 amino acids. Germline V gene lookup returns CDR1 DFQATT and CDR2 SNEGSKA (reference sequence). CDR3 sequence reads: CSARTGSANEKLFF. The CDR3 DNA follows: TGCAGTGCTAGGACAGGGTCGGCTAATGAAAAACTGTTTTTT.

This clonotype has a count of ten or more. The CDR3: CASSLAVTGGGNEQYF. CDR3 sequence (DNA): TGCGCCAGCAGCTTGGCAGTGACAGGGGGCGGGAACGAGCAGTACTTC. The chain links TRBV5-1 to TRBJ2-7; 10 nucleotides line up with TRBD1. J gave up 5 bases and V 0 bases, and 8 bases lay outside the gene matches. Looked up from germline, CDR1 is SGHRS and CDR2 is YFSETQ. The CDR3 length is 16 residues. Based on the CDR3 plus reference TRBV5-1 and TRBJ2-7, the full variable domain is KAGVTQTPRYLIKTRGQQVTLSCSPISGHRSVSWYQQTPGQGLQFLFEYFSETQRNKGNFPGRFSGRQFSNSRSEMNVSTLELGDSALYLCASSLAVTGGGNEQYFGPGTRLTVT.

This chain joins TRBV29-1 and TRBJ2-3; 14 positions match TRBD2. The CDR3 sequence is 15 residues long. The J segment lost 8 bases and the V segment lost 4 bases, leaving 8 bases of the junction unmatched. Germline assignment: CDR1 SQVTM and CDR2 ANQGSEA. The CDR3 spells CSVVGLAGVLGTQYF. DNA of the CDR3: TGCAGCGTTGTGGGACTAGCGGGAGTTTTAGGTACGCAGTATTTT.

This chain connects TRBV27 to TRBJ2-1; D gene ambiguous. V gave up 8 bases and J gave up 3 bases, with 14 bases separating them. The CDR3 runs to 14 residues. CDR1 MNHEY and CDR2 SMNVEV come from the germline V gene (reference sequence). In DNA, the CDR3 is TGTGCCAGCCGTAGGCGGACGGACTACAATGAGCAGTTCTTC. This encodes CASRRRTDYNEQFF.

The chain combines TRBV5-1 with TRBJ2-2; TRBD1 matches at 8 bases. V shed 4 bases and J 2 bases; nucleotides not matched to a gene: 7. This CDR3 is 16 amino acids long. Germline V gene sequence: CDR1 SGHRS, CDR2 YFSETQ. The CDR3 sequence is CASSQRQGFNTGELFF. CDR3 sequence (DNA): TGCGCCAGCAGCCAACGACAGGGGTTTAACACCGGGGAGCTGTTTTTT. Drawing the rest from reference TRBV5-1 and TRBJ2-2, the complete variable domain is KAGVTQTPRYLIKTRGQQVTLSCSPISGHRSVSWYQQTPGQGLQFLFEYFSETQRNKGNFPGRFSGRQFSNSRSEMNVSTLELGDSALYLCASSQRQGFNTGELFFGEGSRLTVL.

The genes are TRBV7-9 and TRBJ2-7; D may be TRBD1 (5 bases). Trimming left V 5 bases short and J 2 bases short, with 10 bases between. This CDR3 spans 13 amino acids. The germline CDR1 and CDR2 sequences are SEHNR and FQNEAQ (reference sequence). CDR3 sequence: CASSAGWTYEQYF. The CDR3, as DNA: TGTGCCAGCAGCGCAGGGTGGACCTACGAGCAGTACTTC.

This clonotype was picked up many times. The rearrangement links TRBV30 to TRBJ2-2; D is uncertain. Germline V lookup: CDR1 GTSNPN, CDR2 SVGIG (reference sequence). The CDR3 has 12 amino acids. V was shortened by 3 bases and J by 6 bases, with 8 bases between the two germline ends. The CDR3 protein is CAWRPGSGELFF. The CDR3 DNA sequence: TGTGCCTGGAGGCCCGGGTCCGGGGAGCTGTTTTTT. Looking up the rest from reference TRBV30 and TRBJ2-2 gives the full variable domain: SQTIHQWPATLVQPVGSPLSLECTVEGTSNPNLYWYRQAAGRGLQLLFYSVGIGQISSEVPQNLSASRPQDRQFILSSKKLLLSDSGFYLCAWRPGSGELFFGEGSRLTVL.

As for this clonotype: It may be a read error: a sequence one base away is much more abundant. The V and J genes are TRBV27 and TRBJ1-1; no clear D. Trimming cost V 7 bases and J 7 bases, with 10 bases left between them. The CDR3 is 11 residues long. From germline, CDR1 is MNHEY and CDR2 SMNVEV (reference sequence). CDR3 protein: CASKRLDEAFF. In DNA form, the CDR3 reads TGTGCCAGCAAACGTTTAGATGAAGCTTTCTTT.

The J gene is TRBJ1-5, the V gene TRBV29-1, with D hard to call. V shed 2 bases and J shed 2 bases, with 13 bases lying between them. Germline CDR1 is SQVTM and CDR2 is ANQGSEA. The CDR3 has 15 amino acids. The CDR3 DNA reads as TGCAGCGTTGAATTCGAGGCAGGAGGCAATCAGCCCCAGCATTTT. It yields the protein CSVEFEAGGNQPQHF. The full variable domain, rest sourced from reference TRBV29-1 and TRBJ1-5, is SAVISQKPSRDICQRGTSLTIQCQVDSQVTMMFWYRQQPGQSLTLIATANQGSEATYESGFVIDKFPISRPNLTFSTLTVSNMSPEDSSIYLCSVEFEAGGNQPQHFGDGTRLSIL.

This clonotype was detected many times. V is TRBV3-1 and J is TRBJ2-2; 10 bases are a match to TRBD1. J was trimmed by 6 bases and V by 3 bases; bases with no gene match: 7. Germline lookup yields CDR1 LGHDT and CDR2 YNNKEL (reference sequence). The CDR3 sequence is 16 residues long. Here the CDR3 DNA reads TGTGCCAGCAGCCATTCGGGACAGGGGAGGTCCGGGGAGCTGTTTTTT. The encoded protein is CASSHSGQGRSGELFF.

V is TRBV5-1 and J is TRBJ2-3; perhaps TRBD1 as D (5 bases). Trimming cost V 2 bases and J 4 bases, with 11 bases left between them. CDR3 length: 14 amino acids. Germline values: CDR1 SGHRS, CDR2 YFSETQ. CDR3 loop: CASSFFRGSDTQYF. CDR3 nucleotides: TGCGCCAGCAGCTTTTTTAGGGGCTCAGATACGCAGTATTTT.

This clonotype was seen ten or more times. The CDR3 sequence: CASSQILNTIYF. The CDR3 coding sequence is TGTGCCAGCAGCCAGATCCTAAACACCATATATTTT. This chain joins TRBV3-1 and TRBJ1-3; D unclear. CDR3 length: 12 amino acids. From germline, CDR1 is LGHDT and CDR2 YNNKEL (reference sequence). V was cut by 3 bases and J by 6 bases, with 6 bases left in between. The whole variable domain, remainder taken from reference TRBV3-1 and TRBJ1-3, is DTAVSQTPKYLVTQMGNDKSIKCEQNLGHDTMYWYKQDSKKFLKIMFSYNNKELIINETVPNRFSPKSPDKAHLNLHINSLELGDSAVYFCASSQILNTIYFGEGSWLTVV.

In this sample, this clonotype turned up many times. The chain links TRBV10-3 to TRBJ2-5; D not resolved. From germline, CDR1 is ENHRY and CDR2 SYGVKD. This CDR3 has 12 residues. Trimming stripped 11 bases from V and 3 bases from J, with 13 bases between. CDR3 in DNA: TGTGCCGCAACGTCTACGAAAGAGACCCAGTACTTC. This sequence encodes CAATSTKETQYF.

There are many counts of this clonotype. The gene calls are TRBV11-3 and TRBJ2-4; D is undetermined. Germline V CDR1 and CDR2: SGHNT, YENEEA. V gave up 4 bases and J gave up 7 bases, with 14 bases separating them. The CDR3 sequence is 14 residues long. This CDR3 reads CASSSFREENIQYF. CDR3 nucleotides: TGTGCCAGCAGCTCGTTCCGCGAGGAGAACATTCAGTACTTC. Full variable domain (outside the CDR3, taken from reference TRBV11-3 and TRBJ2-4): EAGVVQSPRYKIIEKKQPVAFWCNPISGHNTLYWYLQNLGQGPELLIRYENEEAVDDSQLPKDRFSAERLKGVDSTLKIQPAELGDSAVYLCASSSFREENIQYFGAGTRLSVL.

This clonotype was found many times. V usage is TRBV7-2 and J usage is TRBJ2-3; D remains ambiguous. Trimming shortened V by 0 bases and J by 6 bases, and 7 bases separated the two germline ends. The CDR3 loop spans 13 amino acids. Germline V CDR1 and CDR2: SGHTA, FQGNSA. DNA for the CDR3: TGTGCCAGCAGCTTAGCGGGTGGGGATACGCAGTATTTT. It is translated as CASSLAGGDTQYF.

This clonotype was counted only a few times. This rearrangement joins TRBV24-1 to TRBJ2-5; possibly TRBD1 for D (6 bases). The CDR3 sequence is 13 residues long. Germline V CDR1 and CDR2: KGHDR, SFDVKD. Trimming left V 9 bases short and J 3 bases short, with 13 bases between. The CDR3 region is CATQTTGKETQYF. CDR3 bases: TGTGCCACCCAGACCACAGGGAAAGAGACCCAGTACTTC.

There are many counts of this clonotype. The genes are TRBV30 and TRBJ2-3, with no clear D. CDR1 and CDR2 from the germline V gene are GTSNPN and SVGIG (reference sequence). V was shortened by 2 bases and J by 2 bases, with 2 bases between the two germline ends. This CDR3 spans 11 amino acids. Here the CDR3 reads CAWSITDTQYF. The CDR3 DNA reads as TGTGCCTGGAGTATCACAGATACGCAGTATTTT.

This clonotype was counted many times. This rearrangement joins TRBV7-2 to TRBJ2-7; D is unclear. V lost 2 bases and J lost 6, with 5 bases in between. Germline values: CDR1 SGHTA, CDR2 FQGNSA. The CDR3 is made up of 11 amino acids. The CDR3 region is CASSLSSEQYF. In DNA, the CDR3 is TGTGCCAGCAGCTTATCCAGCGAGCAGTACTTC.

This clonotype was counted only a few times. This sequence joins TRBV20-1 and TRBJ2-1; tentative D call: TRBD2 (7 bases). The CDR3 has 17 amino acids. Germline assignment: CDR1 DFQATT and CDR2 SNEGSKA (reference sequence). V dropped 0 bases and J dropped 7 bases, with 22 bases sitting between them. The CDR3 DNA reads as TGCAGTGCTAGAGATGGAACAGGGAGGGGATTAGGGAATGAGCAGTTCTTC. Amino acid sequence: CSARDGTGRGLGNEQFF.

CDR3 sequence (DNA): TGTGCCACCAGCAGAGAGGGGGAGCCTAGAAACATTCAGTACTTC. Protein: CATSREGEPRNIQYF. V gene TRBV15 combines with J gene TRBJ2-4, with D possibly called TRBD1 or TRBD2 (5 bases each). In germline, CDR1 is LNHNV, CDR2 YYDKDF (reference sequence). The CDR3 loop spans 15 amino acids. The V end was cut by 0 bases, the J end by 6 bases, with 12 bases between.

This clonotype was observed a handful of times. This sequence joins TRBV6-1 and TRBJ1-4; no clear D. V was pared by 6 bases and J by 7 bases, with 9 bases between. This CDR3 is 12 amino acids long. The germline gives CDR1 MNHNS, CDR2 SASEGT. The CDR3 DNA reads as TGTGCCAGCAGCCAGGACGTTGAAAAACTGTTTTTT. The encoded protein is CASSQDVEKLFF.